This passage covers 6 T cell receptor beta chains from one sample sequenced in a study of blood T cell repertoires in COVID-19. TCRdb keeps only in-frame clones here, not all; method: immunoSEQ multiplex PCR. This sample yields tens of thousands of clones, of which approximately 92% are seen a single time; approximately 2.1% belongs to the top ten. The sample consisted of peripheral blood. The receptors stem from a man aged 60 to 69 with acute or convalescent COVID-19.

This chain links TRBV6-6 with TRBJ1-1; a weak D match, TRBD1 (6 bases). Trimming pared 8 bases from V and 8 bases from J, leaving 27 bases between. CDR1 MNHNY and CDR2 SVGAGI come from the germline V gene (reference sequence). This CDR3 is built from 16 residues. The CDR3 DNA reads TGTGCCAGCGGCCCCGTCCGCAGGGGCCTCCGGGGCGAAGCTTTCTTT. It encodes CASGPVRRGLRGEAFF.

The chain couples TRBV2 to TRBJ2-2; tentatively, D is TRBD1 (5 bases). The CDR3 totals 17 residues. Between the trimmed V and J ends, which lost 7 bases and 4 bases, there was a span of 22 bases. Germline CDR1 and CDR2: SNHLY and FYNNEI. The CDR3 sequence is CASTQVLGPLGTGELFF. The CDR3 region has the DNA TGTGCCAGCACCCAAGTCCTGGGGCCTCTGGGCACCGGGGAGCTGTTTTTT.

This clone has more than one count but fewer than ten. The V gene is TRBV5-6, the J gene TRBJ2-3; D is unresolved. The length of the CDR3 is 15 residues. Per the germline V gene, CDR1 is SGHDT and CDR2 is YYEEEE. Trimming removed 1 base at V and 0 bases at J, with 9 bases between. The chain's CDR3 is CASSLYAQSTDTQYF. The CDR3 DNA is TGTGCCAGCAGCTTGTACGCACAGAGCACAGATACGCAGTATTTT.

This rearrangement joins TRBV28 to TRBJ2-7; D not resolved. The CDR3 consists of 15 residues. V dropped 4 bases and J dropped 7 bases, with 20 bases sitting between them. Germline V gene lookup returns CDR1 MDHEN and CDR2 SYDVKM. The CDR3, as DNA: TGTGCCAGCAGTTCCCCTATCGGTCAGGCTCGTGAGCAGTACTTC. The encoded protein is CASSSPIGQAREQYF. The complete variable domain, with remaining parts taken from reference TRBV28 and TRBJ2-7, reads DVKVTQSSRYLVKRTGEKVFLECVQDMDHENMFWYRQDPGLGLRLIYFSYDVKMKEKGDIPEGYSVSREKKERFSLILESASTNQTSMYLCASSSPIGQAREQYFGPGTRLTVT.

V gene TRBV28 combines with J gene TRBJ1-2; no clear D gene. The CDR3 has 14 amino acids. Trimming shortened V by 5 bases and J by 4 bases, and 14 bases separated the two germline ends. Per germline, CDR1 MDHEN and CDR2 SYDVKM. CDR3 DNA: TGTGCCAGCAGTCCCGGGTCACCTCTCTATGGCTACACCTTC. This translates into CASSPGSPLYGYTF.

The J gene is TRBJ1-5, the V gene TRBV28; a possible D gene is TRBD1 (6 bases). Germline CDR1 reads MDHEN; CDR2 reads SYDVKM. Trimming removed 4 bases from V and 7 bases from J, with 17 bases in between. CDR3 length: 15 amino acids. The CDR3 DNA sequence: TGTGCCAGCAGTTCCCTGGGGCCAGGGGCGCAGCCCCAGCATTTT. Protein product: CASSSLGPGAQPQHF.